This T cell receptor beta chain was sequenced for a study of blood T cells in healthy people across ages (dated by TCRdb to between 2014 and 2016). With regard to the full study: In model experiments, template switching captured about one uniquely barcoded TCR beta cDNA molecule for every two T cells. Two additional independent replicas of 1 million unique cDNA reads from the same blood draw were analyzed for two donors (one aged 18 to 30 and one aged 80 or older). Age-related changes in TCR beta repertoire diversity were measured in the study by deep sequencing normalized with unique cDNA molecular identifiers. The donors were split into four age groups: young (average 16 years), middle-aged (around 40), aged (62) and long-lived (82).

To note about this clonotype: The clone's antigen remains unknown. No base-level quality is on record; no much larger clone is a single base apart.

The CDR3 covers 16 residues, taking in both the cysteine and the phenylalanine. The only DNA kept is the CDR3, 48 bases in frame from the first base. For this chain, trimming is 6 bases at the V end and 6 bases at the J end, and the number of junction bases without a gene match is 10. For CDR1 and CDR2, the germline V gene (reference sequence) lists MNHEY and SMNVEV. Donors were a few dozen systemically healthy Caucasian individuals from Russia aged roughly 6 to 90 years. Around 9.8 milliliters of peripheral blood were collected from each donor into EDTA-treated Vacutainer tubes. Ficoll-Paque density-gradient centrifugation was used to isolate PBMCs, with at least 6.5 million per sample. Trizol reagent was used to extract total RNA from the PBMCs, yielding at least 5 micrograms per sample. For every donor, an aliquot of PBMCs went through flow cytometry to measure the percentages of naive CD45RAhigh/CD27high T cells.

The investigation overall reported the following: Because donor CMV infection status was unknown, age-related changes in expanded clonotypes were potentially confounded. Conclusive comparison of naive and antigen-experienced compartments was prevented by the profiling of bulk unsorted PBMCs. As age increased, observed TCR beta diversity per million T cells dropped in a roughly linear way, and a significant reduction was already evident by age 40. The percentage of naive T cells measured by flow cytometry correlated strongly with observed TCR beta diversity. Estimates of total diversity based on one million sequenced T cells were considered lower bounds and underestimates. Compared with the aged group, the long-lived group had more naive CD4+ T cells, fewer expanded clones and increased TCR diversity, a pattern suggesting age selection.

Library preparation was by 5' RACE. Sequenced using an Illumina HiSeq 2500. A second PCR of 7 to 11 cycles was performed with a sample-barcoded 5' primer and a J-beta primer mix. A template-switch 5' adaptor carrying 12 random nucleotides introduced a unique molecular identifier onto each TCR beta cDNA molecule. Each sample yielded at least 3 million CDR3-containing paired-end reads. First-strand cDNA synthesis was performed from all RNA using the Mint cDNA synthesis kit, with priming by a TRBC-specific oligonucleotide. All cDNA was treated with uracil-DNA glycosylase and then went through a first 18-cycle PCR with the universal primers M1SS and BC2_uni_R. In the authors' own workflow: Normalization of each sample was performed by random selection of 1 million high-quality reads, each carrying a distinct molecular identifier. Instead of being binned into consensus sequences, reads with shared molecular identifiers were discarded. MiTCR, with a Q25 quality threshold and the strictest error-elimination algorithm, was used for CDR3 identification, clonotype clustering and error correction. A nonparametric unseen species model with Euler transformation was used to estimate a lower bound on total TCR beta diversity. TCRdb's own reprocessing of the public reads used fastp at Q25 and MiXCR and kept productive beta chains. Each entry is one CDR3 protein sequence, shown with its most common DNA and genes. For this entry, the V and J calls and clone size follow TCRdb and not the study's own pipeline. The sample table shows over 500,000 distinct CDR3 sequences, and about 25% are seen once. Approximately 3.7% of the sample comes from the top ten.

The same data also went into a second study, on T cells of mothers and their children. The second source states: Nine systemically healthy Caucasian individuals, comprising three mothers and their six children, were included as donors. cDNA synthesis used all of the extracted RNA, with around 1.4 ug of RNA in each 15 ul reaction. Sample barcodes and 2-4 random nucleotides were added via the M1S primer in the second PCR. Over 10 million TCR beta CDR3 reads came from each mother, compared with around 3 million reads from each child. In both related and unrelated pairs, thymic selection shapes the output of TCR recombination in a similar way, with inherited differences having only a minor effect. Normalized repertoire overlap was always slightly but never significantly higher in related than unrelated mother-child pairs. No persistent microchimeric T cell clones were found, with a detection sensitivity of approximately 110 clones per million clonotypes. In the study, deep NGS was used to compare the TCR beta repertoires of mothers and children, and features distinguishing related mother-child pairs from unrelated individuals were sought. On average, the children were approximately 11 +/- 4 years old, while the mothers were approximately 40 +/- 4 years old. After adapters were ligated using NEBNext reagents, the libraries underwent 100+100 nt paired-end sequencing on an Illumina HiSeq 2000. To prevent cross-contamination, the mother and child libraries were prepared a month apart and were sequenced in separate runs. For each donor, somewhere between roughly 450,000 and 2,000,000 distinct TCR beta clonotypes were identified. Naive TCR beta clonotypes were estimated from low-frequency clonotypes matched to each donor's FACS-determined naive share, without sorting.

The sample comprised blood. The chain was built from TRBV27 and TRBJ2-1; TRBD2 matches 11 bases in the middle. The receptor was isolated from a boy aged 2 to 10 in good health. The sequenced DNA is TGTGCCAGCAGCTTGGGGGGACTAGCGGCTTTCAATGAGCAGTTCTTC. Its protein product is CASSLGGLAAFNEQFF.